A selection of T cell receptor beta chains follows, all from one sample in a study of siplizumab effects on memory and regulatory T cells. Libraries were prepared by immunoSEQ multiplex PCR; TCRdb keeps only in-frame clonotypes and omits some of them. Here the sample spans around 100,000 clones, 94% being singletons. The specimen sequenced was non-Treg CD4+ T cells sorted from blood. All receptors come from a human donor in good health. Each CDR3 is given with its conserved first and last residue. The D gene is left open where the match is weak. The size of a clone is reported for some rows only, either as once, few or many, or as a class for expanded clones.

clone size: NA
J gene: TRBJ2-7
D gene: TRBD2
V gene: TRBV11-2
CDR3 DNA: TGTGCCAGCAGCTTAGATATGCTAGCGGGTAGAATTTTC
CDR3 protein: CASSLDMLAGRIF

clone size: NA
J gene: TRBJ2-1
D gene: NA
V gene: TRBV4-2
CDR3 DNA: TGTGCCAGCAGCCAAGTTGGGAAAGACTTCTCCTACAATGAGCAGTTCTTC
CDR3 protein: CASSQVGKDFSYNEQFF

clone size: once
J gene: TRBJ1-3
D gene: NA
V gene: TRBV6-1
CDR3 DNA: TGTGCCAGCAGAGCCAATGGAAACACCATATATTTT
CDR3 protein: CASRANGNTIYF

clone size: NA
J gene: TRBJ2-4
D gene: NA
V gene: TRBV10-2
CDR3 DNA: TGCGCCAGCAGTCTCCCCGCCGGGAACATTCAGTACTTC
CDR3 protein: CASSLPAGNIQYF

clone size: NA
J gene: TRBJ1-1
D gene: NA
V gene: TRBV28
CDR3 DNA: TGTGCCAGCAGTTTATGGGAAGTCACTGAAGCTTTCTTT
CDR3 protein: CASSLWEVTEAFF

clone size: NA
J gene: TRBJ1-5
D gene: NA
V gene: TRBV7-9
CDR3 DNA: TGTGCCAGCAGCCCGGACAGACACAATCAGCCCCAGCATTTT
CDR3 protein: CASSPDRHNQPQHF

clone size: NA
J gene: TRBJ2-1
D gene: NA
V gene: TRBV21-1
CDR3 DNA: TGTGCCAGCAGCAAAGTTGTTAGCGGGAGCTCCTACAATGAGCAGTTCTTC
CDR3 protein: CASSKVVSGSSYNEQFF

clone size: NA
J gene: TRBJ2-7
D gene: TRBD2
V gene: TRBV5-1
CDR3 DNA: TGCGCCAGCAGCTTGGCGGGGGGAACCTACGAGCAGTACTTC
CDR3 protein: CASSLAGGTYEQYF

clone size: NA
J gene: TRBJ1-3
D gene: NA
V gene: TRBV6-1
CDR3 DNA: TGTGCCAGCAGTGGCAGATCGCCAGGAAACACCATATATTTT
CDR3 protein: CASSGRSPGNTIYF

clone size: NA
J gene: TRBJ2-7
D gene: TRBD2
V gene: TRBV4-2
CDR3 DNA: TGTGCCAGCAGCCAAGATCTAGCGGGTGCCTACGAGCAGTACTTC
CDR3 protein: CASSQDLAGAYEQYF

clone size: NA
J gene: TRBJ1-4
D gene: TRBD1
V gene: TRBV9
CDR3 DNA: TGTGCCAGCAGCGTAGCAGGGGGTGGGATAAATGAAAAACTGTTTTTT
CDR3 protein: CASSVAGGGINEKLFF

clone size: NA
J gene: TRBJ1-4
D gene: TRBD1
V gene: TRBV19
CDR3 DNA: TGTGCCAGTAAGCATCTGGACAGGGACATTGAAAAACTGTTTTTT
CDR3 protein: CASKHLDRDIEKLFF

clone size: NA
J gene: TRBJ2-7
D gene: TRBD1
V gene: TRBV28
CDR3 DNA: TGTGCCATCCGGGAGACAGGGGGCCGCTACTCCTACGAGCAGTACTTC
CDR3 protein: CAIRETGGRYSYEQYF

clone size: NA
J gene: TRBJ2-7
D gene: TRBD1
V gene: TRBV6-5
CDR3 DNA: TGTGCCAGCAACGGAAGGACAGGTGGCTCCTACGAGCAGTACTTC
CDR3 protein: CASNGRTGGSYEQYF

clone size: NA
J gene: TRBJ1-1
D gene: NA
V gene: TRBV5-6
CDR3 DNA: TGTGCCAGCAGCTTGTTTGAACGGGATCACACTGAAGCTTTCTTT
CDR3 protein: CASSLFERDHTEAFF

clone size: NA
J gene: TRBJ1-1
D gene: NA
V gene: TRBV20-1
CDR3 DNA: TGCAGTGCTAGAAGGGGGGACGGTACTTTCTTT
CDR3 protein: CSARRGDGTFF

clone size: NA
J gene: TRBJ1-5
D gene: TRBD1
V gene: TRBV19
CDR3 DNA: TGTGCCAGTAGTATAACAGGGGGCCGGAATCAGCCCCAGCATTTT
CDR3 protein: CASSITGGRNQPQHF

clone size: NA
J gene: TRBJ2-7
D gene: TRBD1
V gene: TRBV29-1
CDR3 DNA: TGCAGCGTTGTCCTGGGACAGGAGCAGTACTTC
CDR3 protein: CSVVLGQEQYF

clone size: NA
J gene: TRBJ1-5
D gene: NA
V gene: TRBV28
CDR3 DNA: TGTGCCAGCAGTCCCCCTGGGGGGACATTGAATCAGCCCCAGCATTTT
CDR3 protein: CASSPPGGTLNQPQHF

clone size: once
J gene: TRBJ2-1
D gene: TRBD1
V gene: TRBV5-1
CDR3 DNA: TGCGCCAGCAGCCCGGACGGCTCAGGGACAGCCGACAATGAGCAGTTCTTC
CDR3 protein: CASSPDGSGTADNEQFF

clone size: once
J gene: TRBJ1-6
D gene: TRBD1
V gene: TRBV25-1
CDR3 DNA: TGTGCCAGCCACACAGGGGGCGATTCACCCCTCCACTTT
CDR3 protein: CASHTGGDSPLHF

clone size: NA
J gene: TRBJ2-1
D gene: NA
V gene: TRBV30
CDR3 DNA: TGTGCCTGGACCCTAGGGGCTAGCGACACGTCGCAGTTCTTC
CDR3 protein: CAWTLGASDTSQFF

clone size: NA
J gene: TRBJ2-5
D gene: NA
V gene: TRBV30
CDR3 DNA: TGTGCCTGGAGTGTAGCAGGAGCTCGGTTGGGGGAGACCCAGTACTTC
CDR3 protein: CAWSVAGARLGETQYF

clone size: NA
J gene: TRBJ2-2
D gene: NA
V gene: TRBV28
CDR3 DNA: TGTGCCAGCAGTTTCTTAACAGGGAATAGTTGGGAGCTGTTTTTT
CDR3 protein: CASSFLTGNSWELFF

clone size: NA
J gene: TRBJ2-7
D gene: TRBD1
V gene: TRBV9
CDR3 DNA: TGTGCCAGCAGCCCGGGACAGGGGAGCGAGCAGTACTTC
CDR3 protein: CASSPGQGSEQYF

clone size: NA
J gene: TRBJ1-4
D gene: NA
V gene: TRBV5-1
CDR3 DNA: TGCGCCAGCAGCTTTGCCGGGACCGGTAATGAAAAACTGTTTTTT
CDR3 protein: CASSFAGTGNEKLFF

clone size: NA
J gene: TRBJ1-5
D gene: TRBD1
V gene: TRBV28
CDR3 DNA: TGTGCCAGCAGTGAGTCGACCAGGGGGCTTGGAAATCAGCCCCAGCATTTT
CDR3 protein: CASSESTRGLGNQPQHF

clone size: NA
J gene: TRBJ1-5
D gene: NA
V gene: TRBV6-1
CDR3 DNA: TGTGCCAGCAGTCCGGGACAATTTGACCAGCCCCAGCATTTT
CDR3 protein: CASSPGQFDQPQHF

clone size: NA
J gene: TRBJ2-7
D gene: NA
V gene: TRBV14
CDR3 DNA: TGTGCCAGCAGCCAGACCTGGGGAGGGGGCGGTGAGCAGTACTTC
CDR3 protein: CASSQTWGGGGEQYF